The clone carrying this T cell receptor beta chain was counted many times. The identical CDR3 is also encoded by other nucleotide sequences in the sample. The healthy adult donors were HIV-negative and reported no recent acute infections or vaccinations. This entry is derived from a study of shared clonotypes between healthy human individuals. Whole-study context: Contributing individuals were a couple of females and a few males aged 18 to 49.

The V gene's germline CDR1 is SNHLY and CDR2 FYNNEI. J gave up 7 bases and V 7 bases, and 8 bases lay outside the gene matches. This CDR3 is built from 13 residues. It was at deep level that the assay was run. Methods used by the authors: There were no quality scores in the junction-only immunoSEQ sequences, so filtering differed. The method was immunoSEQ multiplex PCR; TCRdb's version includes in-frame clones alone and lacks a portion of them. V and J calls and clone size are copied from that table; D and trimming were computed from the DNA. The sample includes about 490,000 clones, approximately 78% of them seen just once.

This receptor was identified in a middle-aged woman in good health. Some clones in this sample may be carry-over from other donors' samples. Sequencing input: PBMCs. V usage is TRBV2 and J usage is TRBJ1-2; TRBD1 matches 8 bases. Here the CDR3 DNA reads TGTGCCAGCATCCCCACAGGGGGTAGTGGCTACACCTTC. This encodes CASIPTGGSGYTF.